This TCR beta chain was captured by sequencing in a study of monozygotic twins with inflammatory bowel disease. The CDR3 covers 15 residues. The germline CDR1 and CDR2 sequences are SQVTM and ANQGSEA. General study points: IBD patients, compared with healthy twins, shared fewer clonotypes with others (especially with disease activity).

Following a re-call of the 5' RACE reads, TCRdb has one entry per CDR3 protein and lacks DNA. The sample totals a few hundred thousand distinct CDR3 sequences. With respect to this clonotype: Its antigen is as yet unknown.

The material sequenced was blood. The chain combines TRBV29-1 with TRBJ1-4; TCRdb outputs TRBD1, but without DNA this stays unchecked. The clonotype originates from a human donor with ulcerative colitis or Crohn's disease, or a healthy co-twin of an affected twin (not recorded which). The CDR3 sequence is CSVTTYRGTNEKLFF.